The 2 T cell receptor beta chains below were found in one sample sequenced in a study of tissue T cells after allogeneic stem cell transplantation. Stated time point: mouse harvest day 14 after allogeneic transplant. Each mouse received 10^7 T-cell-depleted marrow cells plus 10^6 splenic CD5+ T cells by tail vein. Clones were read by immunoSEQ multiplex PCR, and TCRdb kept only the in-frame ones, dropping some. The table includes some 3,000 clones, 40% to 55% detected once. The sample was gut tissue. Receptor source: a female BALB/c mouse given C57BL/6 T cells with graft-versus-host disease after an allogeneic hematopoietic cell transplant.

With regard to this clone: Gene names denote mouse genes. The read ends 1 residue early relative to the CDR3; the germline J gene fills the gap. This rearrangement joins TRBV26 to TRBJ1-1; D gene ambiguous. The V end lost 4 bases, the J end lost 0 bases, and 3 bases lay between the germline ends. This CDR3 spans 12 amino acids. CDR1 KGHPV and CDR2 FQNQEV come from the germline V gene (reference sequence). CDR3 residues: CASSRANTEVFF. The sequenced part of the CDR3 DNA is TGTGCCAGCAGTCGCGCAAACACAGAAGTCTTC.

As concerns this clone: Mouse gene names apply. The sequenced part of the CDR3 DNA is TGTGCTAGCAGGGGGGACGTACAAGACACCCAGTAC. Translation: CASRGDVQDTQY. The whole CDR3 protein reads CASRGDVQDTQYF. This chain links TRBV17 with TRBJ2-5; tentatively, D is TRBD1 or TRBD2 (5 bases each). The observed sequence ends 1 residue before the CDR3 terminus, with the missing tail filled in from the germline J gene. Per the germline V gene, CDR1 is MNHDT and CDR2 is YYDKIL. V was trimmed by 6 bases and J by 3 bases, leaving 10 bases between them. The CDR3 is made up of 13 amino acids.